Each of the 24 T cell receptor beta chains below was sequenced from the same sample in a study of cytomegalovirus exposure and HLA in healthy donors. The PCR was carried out with 60 Vbeta primers and 13 Jbeta primers. Repertoires were generated with immunoSEQ multiplex PCR, while TCRdb's copy carries only in-frame clones and drops some. Among about 130,000 clones listed, 75% to 85% were seen once. The sequenced sample consisted of PBMCs. These receptors were taken from a middle-aged woman in good health and CMV-seronegative.

This chain links TRBV29-1 with TRBJ2-1; TRBD2 might be the D (5 bases). Per germline, CDR1 SQVTM and CDR2 ANQGSEA. This CDR3 comprises 11 residues. V was pared by 2 bases and J by 7 bases, with 6 bases between. The DNA for the CDR3 is TGCAGCGTTGAAAGAGGGAATGAGCAGTTCTTC. It yields the protein CSVERGNEQFF.

V is TRBV5-6 and J is TRBJ1-6; no firm D call. Germline V gene sequence: CDR1 SGHDT, CDR2 YYEEEE. V lost 4 bases and J lost 0, with 11 bases in between. CDR3 size: 16 residues. The CDR3 is CASSPRQSSYNSPLHF. The DNA of the CDR3 is TGTGCCAGCAGCCCGAGACAAAGCTCCTATAATTCACCCCTCCACTTT.

J is TRBJ2-7 and V is TRBV5-1; 9 bases are shared with TRBD2. This CDR3 has 13 amino acids. V lost 4 bases, J lost 2 bases, and 1 base stayed unmatched. Germline lookup yields CDR1 SGHRS and CDR2 YFSETQ. CDR3 sequence: CASSASGTYEQYF. The CDR3 DNA reads as TGCGCCAGCAGCGCTAGCGGGACCTACGAGCAGTACTTC.

This clone was counted once. The gene calls are TRBV19 and TRBJ2-2, with a tentative D call TRBD1 (5 bases). Germline V lookup: CDR1 LNHDA, CDR2 SQIVND (reference sequence). The CDR3 covers 15 residues. Trimming removed 4 bases from V and 3 bases from J, with 12 bases in between. The CDR3 loop reads CASSTKWGDTGELFF. The CDR3 DNA reads TGTGCCAGTAGTACTAAGTGGGGCGACACCGGGGAGCTGTTTTTT.

This rearrangement joins TRBV7-2 to TRBJ2-7; 8 bases map to TRBD1. The germline V gene has CDR1 SGHTA and CDR2 FQGNSA. CDR3 length: 15 amino acids. V shed 1 base, J shed 4 bases, and the junction held 6 bases outside the gene matches. CDR3 DNA: TGTGCCAGCAGCTTAGGGCAGGGGGCCACTTACGAGCAGTACTTC. This gives the protein CASSLGQGATYEQYF.

The CDR3 is CASSYSRGVAFF. In DNA, the CDR3 is TGTGCCAGCAGTTACTCAAGGGGTGTAGCTTTCTTT. The J gene is TRBJ1-1, the V gene TRBV6-5; D may be TRBD1 (5 bases). V dropped 0 bases and J dropped 10 bases, with 9 bases sitting between them. The V gene's germline CDR1 is MNHEY and CDR2 SVGAGI. This CDR3 region has 12 residues.

There are a few counts of this clone. In DNA, the CDR3 is TGTGCCAGCAGCCTAGTTGGGAGAAGCGGGAGTTCCTATGAGCAGTTCTTC. Residues: CASSLVGRSGSSYEQFF. The chain has TRBV7-9 and TRBJ2-1; 8 nucleotides line up with TRBD2. V shed 5 bases, J shed 8 bases, and the junction held 17 bases outside the gene matches. The CDR3 contains 17 residues. Germline values: CDR1 SEHNR, CDR2 FQNEAQ (reference sequence).

The chain combines TRBV5-1 with TRBJ1-6; TRBD1 aligns across 7 bases. Germline V CDR1 and CDR2: SGHRS, YFSETQ. V trimming: 4 bases; J trimming: 9 bases; junction bases outside the gene matches: 7. There are 14 residues in the CDR3. The CDR3 reads CASSQGVVGSPLHF. CDR3 nucleotide sequence: TGCGCCAGCAGCCAGGGGGTGGTGGGTTCACCCCTCCACTTT.

This chain joins TRBV19 and TRBJ1-3; no clear D. Germline V gene lookup returns CDR1 LNHDA and CDR2 SQIVND (reference sequence). The CDR3 contains 15 residues. The V and J ends lost 4 bases and 0 bases respectively, with 10 bases between them. The CDR3 sequence is CASSRSEVSGNTIYF. In DNA form, the CDR3 reads TGTGCCAGTAGTAGATCAGAGGTCTCTGGAAACACCATATATTTT.

This clone showed up just a few times. V is TRBV5-6 and J is TRBJ1-4, with 8 bases fitting TRBD1. The CDR3 contains 14 residues. Germline CDR1 and CDR2: SGHDT and YYEEEE. V was clipped by 8 bases and J by 8 bases; unmatched bases: 11. The CDR3 DNA sequence: TGTGCCAGTTACAGGGGGAGCTCGAAGGAAAAACTGTTTTTT. This gives the protein CASYRGSSKEKLFF.

The CDR3 coding sequence is TGTGCCAGCACTCCCTCATCCGAGTTGGCCCTCCACTTT. Amino acids: CASTPSSELALHF. The chain employs TRBV27 and TRBJ1-6; no clear D gene. The V gene's germline CDR1 is MNHEY and CDR2 SMNVEV (reference sequence). V was pared by 7 bases and J by 14 bases, with 18 bases between. The CDR3 totals 13 residues.

For the CDR3, the DNA is TGTGCCAGCAGCTTGGCGACCGCCCCTAGTGGCTACACCTTC. This gives the protein CASSLATAPSGYTF. The chain carries TRBV5-4 and TRBJ1-2; no definite D call. Trimming removed 0 bases from V and 7 bases from J, with 13 bases in between. In germline, CDR1 is SGHNT, CDR2 YYREEE (reference sequence). The CDR3 contains 14 residues.

This clone came up a few times. The J gene is TRBJ2-1, the V gene TRBV4-2; 9 nucleotides align to TRBD2. From germline, CDR1 is LGHNA and CDR2 YNFKEQ. The V segment lost 2 bases and the J segment 7 bases; nucleotides outside the gene matches: 9. The CDR3 covers 16 residues. The CDR3 reads CASSQPSGEGGNEQFF. The CDR3 DNA reads TGTGCCAGCAGCCAACCTAGCGGGGAGGGGGGGAATGAGCAGTTCTTC.

The rearrangement links TRBV25-1 to TRBJ2-3, with D possibly matching TRBD1 (8 bases). The CDR3 is made up of 14 amino acids. V was shortened by 4 bases and J by 5 bases, with 13 bases between the two germline ends. Germline assignment: CDR1 MGHDK and CDR2 SYGVNS. The CDR3 is CASSGQGREDTQYF. The CDR3 DNA reads TGTGCCAGCAGTGGACAGGGGAGGGAAGATACGCAGTATTTT. Full variable domain (remainder filled in from reference TRBV25-1 and TRBJ2-3): EADIYQTPRYLVIGTGKKITLECSQTMGHDKMYWYQQDPGMELHLIHYSYGVNSTEKGDLSSESTVSRIRTEHFPLTLESARPSHTSQYLCASSGQGREDTQYFGPGTRLTVL.

The chain couples TRBV19 to TRBJ2-2; tentatively, D is TRBD2 (6 bases). The germline gives CDR1 LNHDA, CDR2 SQIVND (reference sequence). Trimming took 4 bases from V and 3 from J, leaving 12 bases between them. The CDR3 runs 15 residues. This chain's CDR3 is CASSRGEVDTGELFF. CDR3 nucleotides: TGTGCCAGTAGTAGGGGGGAGGTGGACACCGGGGAGCTGTTTTTT.

V is TRBV1 and J is TRBJ1-5; the DNA was not used to check the table's D call, TRBD1. TRBV1 is annotated as a pseudogene. The CDR3 consists of 14 residues. DNA for the CDR3: TGCACCAGCAGGACAGGGTGTGGGGATCAGCCCCAGCATTTT. Its protein is CTSRTGCGDQPQHF.

The V gene is TRBV13, the J gene TRBJ2-5; D may be TRBD2 (5 bases). Germline V gene lookup returns CDR1 PRHDT and CDR2 FYEKMQ (reference sequence). The CDR3 spans 13 residues. V dropped 5 bases and J dropped 1 base, with 8 bases sitting between them. The CDR3 DNA follows: TGTGCCAGCAGCATGACTATCCAAGAGACCCAGTACTTC. Protein sequence: CASSMTIQETQYF.

V and J are TRBV7-9 and TRBJ2-1; 7 bases fit TRBD1. This CDR3 has 14 amino acids. J lost 11 bases, V lost 4 bases, and 11 bases had no gene match. Germline loops: CDR1 SEHNR, CDR2 FQNEAQ (reference sequence). The CDR3 coding sequence is TGTGCCAGCAGCTCCAAACCTGCAGGGGGTAAGCAGTTCTTC. Translation gives CASSSKPAGGKQFF.

The chain carries TRBV29-1 and TRBJ1-2; 7 nucleotides agree with TRBD1. This CDR3 is built from 13 residues. Unmatched junction bases numbered 11, after V lost 7 bases and J lost 6 bases. CDR1 is SQVTM and CDR2 is ANQGSEA in the germline V gene. The CDR3 region is CSARDRAKDGYTF. In DNA, the CDR3 is TGCAGCGCCCGAGACAGGGCGAAGGATGGCTACACCTTC. Based on the CDR3 plus reference TRBV29-1 and TRBJ1-2, the full variable domain is SAVISQKPSRDICQRGTSLTIQCQVDSQVTMMFWYRQQPGQSLTLIATANQGSEATYESGFVIDKFPISRPNLTFSTLTVSNMSPEDSSIYLCSARDRAKDGYTFGSGTRLTVV.

The V gene is TRBV28, the J gene TRBJ1-5; unclear D gene. The CDR3 length is 16 residues. Germline V gene sequence: CDR1 MDHEN, CDR2 SYDVKM. V dropped 4 bases and J dropped 0 bases, with 13 bases sitting between them. The CDR3 here is CASSSSLLDSNQPQHF. The CDR3 nucleotides read TGTGCCAGCAGTTCCTCCCTATTAGATAGCAATCAGCCCCAGCATTTT.

The CDR3 nucleotides are TGTGCCAGCAGTATGCGGGACAGGGGAGGGGAGAAGCAGTACTTC. As protein: CASSMRDRGGEKQYF. This chain uses TRBV27 with TRBJ2-7, with TRBD1 matching 10 bases. This CDR3 is 15 amino acids long. The V segment lost 5 bases and the J segment 8 bases; nucleotides outside the gene matches: 12. CDR1 and CDR2 from the germline V gene are MNHEY and SMNVEV (reference sequence).

V gene TRBV5-6 combines with J gene TRBJ2-7; 13 nucleotides match TRBD2. The ends lost 4 bases at V and 2 bases at J; junction bases unmatched: 12. This CDR3 has 18 amino acids. Germline V gene data show CDR1 as SGHDT and CDR2 as YYEEEE. CDR3 region: CASSGLPTSGRWTYEQYF. CDR3 DNA sequence: TGTGCCAGCAGCGGGCTCCCGACTAGCGGGAGGTGGACCTACGAGCAGTACTTC.

This chain connects TRBV18 to TRBJ2-1, with TRBD2 matching 9 bases. Germline CDR1 and CDR2: KGHSH and LQKENI. V gave up 1 base and J gave up 5 bases; unmatched junction bases: 15. CDR3 length: 19 amino acids. CDR3 in DNA: TGTGCCAGCTCACCACTCGGTACCCCGGGACTAGCTACCGACAATGAGCAGTTCTTC. Translated: CASSPLGTPGLATDNEQFF.

This clone has just a few counts. CDR3 amino acids: CASSRVGTHTGELFF. In DNA, the CDR3 is TGTGCCAGCAGTAGGGTCGGGACACACACCGGGGAGCTGTTTTTT. This sequence joins TRBV2 and TRBJ2-2, with a possible D match to TRBD1 (6 bases). This CDR3 is 15 amino acids long. V lost 5 bases and J 3 bases, leaving 13 bases between the germline ends. Germline loops: CDR1 SNHLY, CDR2 FYNNEI.